Below, 3 T cell receptor beta chains from the same sample are listed, as sequenced in a study of memory CD4+ T cells and cytomegalovirus serostatus (dated by TCRdb to between 2018 and 2021). The library came from the immunoSEQ multiplex PCR assay. TCRdb carries this immuneACCESS record with in-frame sequences only. Its versions omit some clonotypes, under half of them owing to an unresolved V gene in the studies checked, with the rest unexplained. For this sample there are 75,000 to 90,000 clones; around 80% appear just once. About 0.72% of the sample comes from the top ten. Single viable CD3+CD4+CD8-CD45RO+ cells were sorted as memory CD4+ T cells on a FACSAria II. The specimen sequenced was memory CD4+ T cells from blood. The receptor set was obtained from an adult in good health and CMV-seronegative.

The chain recombines TRBV7-2 with TRBJ2-7, with 9 nucleotides matching TRBD1. Germline V lookup: CDR1 SGHTA, CDR2 FQGNSA. Losses at the gene ends were 5 bases for V and 5 bases for J; bases not matched to a gene: 13. The CDR3 totals 16 residues. The CDR3 nucleotides read TGTGCCAGCAGCCCCTGGGGGACAGGGTTTACCAACGAGCAGTACTTC. Its protein is CASSPWGTGFTNEQYF.

V gene TRBV6-5 combines with J gene TRBJ1-2; D is unclear. The CDR3 contains 16 residues. CDR1 is MNHEY and CDR2 is SVGAGI in the germline V gene. V was shortened by 4 bases and J by 5 bases, with 20 bases between the two germline ends. CDR3 DNA: TGTGCCAGCAGTTCCCGTGGTAGTCCTGGGCTTTATGGCTACACCTTC. Protein product: CASSSRGSPGLYGYTF.

The V call is TRBV10-3, the J call TRBJ2-5, with 7 bases lining up with TRBD2. V shed 5 bases and J 5 bases; nucleotides not matched to a gene: 8. Germline V gene lookup returns CDR1 ENHRY and CDR2 SYGVKD. The CDR3 is made up of 14 amino acids. CDR3 nucleotide sequence: TGTGCCATCAGTCCGACTAGCTCAATGGAGACCCAGTACTTC. Translated, it gives CAISPTSSMETQYF.